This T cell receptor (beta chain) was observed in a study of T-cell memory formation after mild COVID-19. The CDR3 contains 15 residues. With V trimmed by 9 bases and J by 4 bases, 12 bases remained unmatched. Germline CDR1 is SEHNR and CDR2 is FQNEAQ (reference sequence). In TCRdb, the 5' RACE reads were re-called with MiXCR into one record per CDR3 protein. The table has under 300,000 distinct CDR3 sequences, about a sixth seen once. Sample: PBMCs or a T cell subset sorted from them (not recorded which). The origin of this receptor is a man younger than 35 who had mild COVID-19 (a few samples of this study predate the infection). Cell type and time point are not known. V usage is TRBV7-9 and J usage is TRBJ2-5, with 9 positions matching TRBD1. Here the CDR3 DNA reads TGTGCCAGTGGACCGGGACAGGGTACAGCAGAGACCCAGTACTTC. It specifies CASGPGQGTAETQYF.